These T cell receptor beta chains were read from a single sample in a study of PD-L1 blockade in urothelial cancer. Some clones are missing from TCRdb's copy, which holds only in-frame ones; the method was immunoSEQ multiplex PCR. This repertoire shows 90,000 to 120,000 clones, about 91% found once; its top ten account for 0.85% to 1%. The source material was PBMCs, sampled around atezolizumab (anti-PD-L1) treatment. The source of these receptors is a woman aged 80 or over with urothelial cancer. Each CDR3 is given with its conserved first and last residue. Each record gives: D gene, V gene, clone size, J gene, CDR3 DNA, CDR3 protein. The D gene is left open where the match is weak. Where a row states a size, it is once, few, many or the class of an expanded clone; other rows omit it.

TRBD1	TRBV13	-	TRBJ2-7	TGTGCCAGCAGCTTAGTACCACAGGGGGCTTCGTACGAGCAGTACTTC	CASSLVPQGASYEQYF
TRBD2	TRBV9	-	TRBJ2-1	TGTGCCAGCAGCGTAGTGACTAGCGGGAGAAATGTCGATGAGCAGTTCTTC	CASSVVTSGRNVDEQFF
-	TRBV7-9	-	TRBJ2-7	TGTGCCAGCAGCTCTCGGGACAAGGGCTACGAGCAGTACTTC	CASSSRDKGYEQYF
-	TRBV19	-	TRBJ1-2	TGTGCCAGTAGTGTATGGCCGACCGGACTGGGAGGCTACACCTTC	CASSVWPTGLGGYTF
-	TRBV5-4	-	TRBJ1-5	TGTGCCAGCAGCTTGGCCGGACAGAGCAATCAGCCCCAGCATTTT	CASSLAGQSNQPQHF
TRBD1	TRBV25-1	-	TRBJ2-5	TGTGCCAGCAGCGATGGGGACAGGGGGTACCAAGAGACCCAGTACTTC	CASSDGDRGYQETQYF
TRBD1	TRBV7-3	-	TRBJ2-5	TGTGCCAGCAGCTCGACAGGGGGACGGCAGTACTTC	CASSSTGGRQYF
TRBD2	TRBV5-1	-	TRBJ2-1	TGCGCCAGCAGCGCGGCCCCTAGCGGAGCGTACAATGAGCAGTTCTTC	CASSAAPSGAYNEQFF
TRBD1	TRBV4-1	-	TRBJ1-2	TGCGCCAGCAACCCCGGGACAGGGGCTAACTATGGCTACACCTTC	CASNPGTGANYGYTF
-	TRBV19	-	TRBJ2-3	TGTGCCAGTAGTATAGCCTCTTCGATTCGGACAATCCGCCCAGATACGCAGTATTTT	CASSIASSIRTIRPDTQYF
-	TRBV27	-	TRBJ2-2	TGTGCCAGCAGATCGGCGGGGACCGGGGAGCTGTTTTTT	CASRSAGTGELFF
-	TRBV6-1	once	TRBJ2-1	TGTGCCAGCAGTAGCGACTCGATCGAGCAGTTCTTC	CASSSDSIEQFF
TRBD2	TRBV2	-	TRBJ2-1	TGTGCCAGCAGGGGACTAGCGGGTAACTCCTACAATGAGCAGTTCTTC	CASRGLAGNSYNEQFF
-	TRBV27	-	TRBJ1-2	TGTGCCAGCAGCCCTTCTCCTCCGGGAGACTATGGCTACACCTTC	CASSPSPPGDYGYTF
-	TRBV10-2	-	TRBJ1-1	TGCGCCAGCAGTGGCTGGCTTACCCCCAACACTGAAGCTTTCTTT	CASSGWLTPNTEAFF
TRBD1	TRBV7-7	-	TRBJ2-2	TGTGCCAGCAGTTCCGGGACAGGGACAGGGAACCGCGGGGAGCTGTTTTTT	CASSSGTGTGNRGELFF
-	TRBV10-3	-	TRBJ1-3	TGTGCCATCAGTGAGTCGGGCAACTCTGGAAACACCATATATTTT	CAISESGNSGNTIYF
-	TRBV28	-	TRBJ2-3	TGTGCCAGCAGTTCTTTTTGGGCAGGGTCTAGCACAGATACGCAGTATTTT	CASSSFWAGSSTDTQYF
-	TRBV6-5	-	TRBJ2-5	TGTGCCGCGGGAACGGGTACAGAGACCCAGTACTTC	CAAGTGTETQYF
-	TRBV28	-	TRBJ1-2	TGTGCCAGCAGGAATCAGGGCCCTGGCTACACCTTC	CASRNQGPGYTF
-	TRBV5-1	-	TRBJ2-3	TGCGCCAGCAGCTACGAGACACCTAGCACAGATACGCAGTATTTT	CASSYETPSTDTQYF
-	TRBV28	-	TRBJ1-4	TGTGCCAGCAGCCTCTCCCCAACTAATGAAAAACTGTTTTTT	CASSLSPTNEKLFF
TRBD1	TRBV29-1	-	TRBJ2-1	TGCAGCGCAGGGACAGCGAATGAGCAGTTCTTC	CSAGTANEQFF
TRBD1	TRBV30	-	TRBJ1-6	TGTGCCTGGAGTAGAGGGGGCGCCTCCTATAATTCACCCCTCCACTTT	CAWSRGGASYNSPLHF
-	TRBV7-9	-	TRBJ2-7	TGTGCCAGCAGCCCACCGGGGGATAACTACGAGCAGTACTTC	CASSPPGDNYEQYF
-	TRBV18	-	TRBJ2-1	TGTGCCAGCTCACCAGGGCGTGCGGGATTGATCTTC	CASSPGRAGLIF
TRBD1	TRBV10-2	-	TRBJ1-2	TGCGCCAGCAGTCAGGGACAGGCGGTCCCGGATGGCTACACCTTC	CASSQGQAVPDGYTF
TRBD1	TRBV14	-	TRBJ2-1	TGTGCCAGCAGCCGGGTACAGGGGGCAGGGGAGCAGTTCTTC	CASSRVQGAGEQFF
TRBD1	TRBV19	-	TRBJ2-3	TGTGCCAGTAAACAGGGGGCGCCTAGCACAGATACGCAGTATTTT	CASKQGAPSTDTQYF
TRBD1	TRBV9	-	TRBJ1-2	TGTGCCAGCAGCGTAGGTTCAGGGGGCGAAAACTATGGCTACACCTTC	CASSVGSGGENYGYTF
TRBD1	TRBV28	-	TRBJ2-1	TGTGCCAGCAGTTCGGACAGGGCAAACGTCTACAATGAGCAGTTCTTC	CASSSDRANVYNEQFF
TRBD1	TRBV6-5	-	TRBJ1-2	TGTGCCAGCAGTCCGGGACAGGGGTTAGGCTACACCTTC	CASSPGQGLGYTF
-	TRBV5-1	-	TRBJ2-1	TGCGCCAGCAGCTTGGGAGACAGCCTCTACAATGAGCAGTTCTTC	CASSLGDSLYNEQFF
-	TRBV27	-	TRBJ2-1	TGTGCCAGCAGTTGGGCGCAGATGGGTTACAATGAGCAGTTCTTC	CASSWAQMGYNEQFF
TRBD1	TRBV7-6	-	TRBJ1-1	TGTGCCAGCAGCTCGATACAGGGGAGGAACACTGAAGCTTTCTTT	CASSSIQGRNTEAFF
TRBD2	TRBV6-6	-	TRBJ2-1	TGTGCCAGCAGTCTTCCGACTAGCGGATACTACAATGAGCAGTTCTTC	CASSLPTSGYYNEQFF
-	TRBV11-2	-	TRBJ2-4	TGTGCCAGCAGCTTAGGGGGGGACTGGACTCGAAACATTCAGTACTTC	CASSLGGDWTRNIQYF
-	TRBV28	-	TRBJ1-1	TGTGCCAGCGGGGGAGGTAACATGAACACTGAAGCTTTCTTT	CASGGGNMNTEAFF
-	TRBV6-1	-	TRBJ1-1	TGTGCCAGCAGTGAACCCAGGGTGAACACTGAAGCTTTCTTT	CASSEPRVNTEAFF
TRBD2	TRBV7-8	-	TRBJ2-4	TGTGCCAGCAGCACCACAGGGCGGGGGGACATTCAGTACTTC	CASSTTGRGDIQYF
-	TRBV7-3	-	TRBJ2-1	TGTGCCAGCAGCTTAGCGCAGGGAGGCTACAATGAGCAGTTCTTC	CASSLAQGGYNEQFF
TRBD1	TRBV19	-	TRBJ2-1	TGTGCCAGTAGCGCGTGGGACAGTCAATACAATGAGCAGTTCTTC	CASSAWDSQYNEQFF
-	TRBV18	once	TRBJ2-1	TGTGCCAGCTCACCCGGGGGTCAGGAGGAGTTCTTC	CASSPGGQEEFF
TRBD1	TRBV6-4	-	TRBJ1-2	TGTGCCAGCAGTGGCACAGGGGGAGCCCTCTATGGCTACACCTTC	CASSGTGGALYGYTF
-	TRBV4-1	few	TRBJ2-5	TGCGCCAGCAGCCAGCCCGACAGATCTTTGGAGACCCAGTACTTC	CASSQPDRSLETQYF
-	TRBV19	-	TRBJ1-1	TGTGCCAGTAGTTCAGGAAGAGTCACTGAAGCTTTCTTT	CASSSGRVTEAFF
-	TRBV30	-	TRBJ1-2	TGTGCCTGGAGTGATCGTGTCCGATCGAGTGGCTACACCTTC	CAWSDRVRSSGYTF
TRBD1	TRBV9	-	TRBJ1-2	TGTGCCAGCAGGGGACAGGGTCGAAACTATGGCTACACCTTC	CASRGQGRNYGYTF
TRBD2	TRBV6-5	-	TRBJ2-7	TGTGCCAGCAGGTACTCTAGCGGGAGGAACGAGCAGTACTTC	CASRYSSGRNEQYF